This entry lists 19 T cell receptor beta chains sequenced from one sample in a study of blood T cell repertoires in COVID-19. Only in-frame clones appear in the TCRdb table, and some are missing; sequencing was by immunoSEQ multiplex PCR. The repertoire holds some 230,000 clones, with 83% as singletons. The specimen was peripheral blood. All receptors come from a woman between 45 and 65 years old with acute or convalescent COVID-19.

The genes are TRBV7-6 and TRBJ2-2; the D gene is possibly TRBD2 (6 bases). CDR1 and CDR2 (germline): SGHVS, FNYEAQ. With 4 bases removed from V and 5 bases from J, the gap between germline ends came to 14 bases. This CDR3 has 15 residues. This CDR3 reads CASSYSQGGTGELFF. CDR3 in DNA: TGTGCCAGCAGCTATAGCCAGGGAGGTACCGGGGAGCTGTTTTTT.

This sequence joins TRBV11-1 and TRBJ1-2; D is unresolved. The CDR3 is 15 amino acids. Trimming took 1 base from V and 0 from J, leaving 9 bases between them. From germline, CDR1 is SGHAT and CDR2 FQDESV (reference sequence). The CDR3 DNA reads TGTGCCAGCAGCTTAGGCAGAAACGCTAACTATGGCTACACCTTC. Its protein is CASSLGRNANYGYTF.

This chain connects TRBV30 to TRBJ2-5, with 8 bases lining up with TRBD1. The trim removed 5 bases at V and 3 bases at J, leaving 11 bases unmatched. Germline V lookup: CDR1 GTSNPN, CDR2 SVGIG (reference sequence). This CDR3 has 15 residues. CDR3 sequence reads: CAWGDGNRGEETQYF. The DNA for the CDR3 is TGTGCCTGGGGCGACGGGAACAGGGGGGAAGAGACCCAGTACTTC.

This chain uses TRBV3-1 (or the pseudogene TRBV3-2) with TRBJ1-2; 8 bases fit TRBD1. The CDR3 runs 13 residues. J gave up 10 bases and V 4 bases, and 8 bases lay outside the gene matches. Per germline, CDR1 LGHDT and CDR2 YNNKEL (reference sequence). CDR3 residues: CASSPGGLYSYTF. The CDR3 coding sequence is TGTGCCAGCAGCCCAGGGGGCCTATACTCCTACACCTTC.

The rearrangement links TRBV5-1 to TRBJ1-2; TRBD1 aligns across 9 bases. The CDR3 consists of 16 residues. The V gene end was trimmed by 2 bases and the J gene end by 2 bases; junction bases not matched to a gene: 7. The germline gives CDR1 SGHRS, CDR2 YFSETQ. CDR3: CASSLARQGENYGYTF. CDR3 DNA: TGCGCCAGCAGCTTAGCGAGACAGGGGGAGAACTATGGCTACACCTTC.

This clone has only one observation. The chain combines TRBV19 with TRBJ2-5; 9 nucleotides line up with TRBD1. The CDR3 loop spans 15 amino acids. CDR1 is LNHDA and CDR2 is SQIVND in the germline V gene (reference sequence). V lost 7 bases, J lost 5 bases, and 11 bases stayed unmatched. CDR3 loop: CASTPGQGASETQYF. The CDR3 nucleotides are TGTGCCAGTACCCCGGGACAGGGTGCGAGCGAGACCCAGTACTTC. Using reference TRBV19 and TRBJ2-5 for the parts outside the CDR3, the full variable domain is DGGITQSPKYLFRKEGQNVTLSCEQNLNHDAMYWYRQDPGQGLRLIYYSQIVNDFQKGDIAEGYSVSREKKESFPLTVTSAQKNPTAFYLCASTPGQGASETQYFGPGTRLLVL.

The chain recombines TRBV19 with TRBJ1-1; D remains ambiguous. The ends were cut back, 5 bases at V and 1 base at J, with 8 bases in the middle. In germline, CDR1 is LNHDA, CDR2 SQIVND (reference sequence). CDR3 length equals 13 residues. CDR3 DNA: TGTGCCAGTAGTGGCGGCTGGAACACTGAAGCTTTCTTT. Translated: CASSGGWNTEAFF.

Here the CDR3 DNA reads TGTGCCAGCAGCCAAGGTTCAGGGAACTATGAAAAACTGTTTTTT. Residues: CASSQGSGNYEKLFF. The chain joins TRBV3-1 (or the pseudogene TRBV3-2) to TRBJ1-4; D perhaps matches TRBD1 (5 bases). Germline CDR1 and CDR2: LGHDT and YNNKEL (reference sequence). Trimming took off 1 base at V and 6 bases at J, with 12 bases between the two ends. This CDR3 comprises 15 residues.

The V gene is TRBV7-8, the J gene TRBJ2-7; 10 nucleotides line up with TRBD1. CDR1 and CDR2 from the germline V gene are SGHVS and FQNEAQ. The CDR3 spans 14 residues. V trimming: 6 bases; J trimming: 6 bases; junction bases outside the gene matches: 8. The CDR3 bases are TGTGCCAGCAGGAAACGGGACAGGGGTGGCGAGCAGTACTTC. Encoded protein: CASRKRDRGGEQYF.

The chain couples TRBV5-1 to TRBJ2-1; TRBD1 aligns across 8 bases. Germline CDR1 SGHRS, CDR2 YFSETQ. This CDR3 is 15 amino acids long. J lost 3 bases, V lost 4 bases, and 6 bases had no gene match. The CDR3 loop reads CASSEGQGRYNEQFF. The CDR3 nucleotides read TGCGCCAGCAGCGAAGGACAGGGACGCTACAATGAGCAGTTCTTC.

The chain has TRBV7-2 and TRBJ2-5; D ambiguous. V lost 3 bases to trimming and J lost 2 bases, with 7 bases between them. This CDR3 region has 13 residues. CDR1 SGHTA and CDR2 FQGNSA come from the germline V gene. The CDR3 bases are TGTGCCAGCAGCTTGTACATTCAAGAGACCCAGTACTTC. It translates to CASSLYIQETQYF.

The chain uses TRBV5-1 and TRBJ2-2; maybe TRBD1 (6 bases). The CDR3 has 15 residues. CDR1 SGHRS and CDR2 YFSETQ come from the germline V gene. V dropped 1 base and J dropped 4 bases, with 11 bases sitting between them. CDR3 bases: TGCGCCAGCAGCTTGAGTTCCAGGGGCACCGGGGAGCTGTTTTTT. This encodes CASSLSSRGTGELFF. Looking up the rest from reference TRBV5-1 and TRBJ2-2 gives the full variable domain: KAGVTQTPRYLIKTRGQQVTLSCSPISGHRSVSWYQQTPGQGLQFLFEYFSETQRNKGNFPGRFSGRQFSNSRSEMNVSTLELGDSALYLCASSLSSRGTGELFFGEGSRLTVL.

This sequence joins TRBV19 and TRBJ1-5; no firm D call. Germline V CDR1 and CDR2: LNHDA, SQIVND (reference sequence). The CDR3 is made up of 14 amino acids. Trimming took off 6 bases at V and 0 bases at J, with 9 bases between the two ends. Written as DNA, the CDR3 is TGTGCCAGTAGGCCAGTCAATAGCAATCAGCCCCAGCATTTT. Amino acids: CASRPVNSNQPQHF.

The CDR3 DNA reads TGTGCCCGCACAGGGGGCTACTATGGCTACACCTTC. Amino acids: CARTGGYYGYTF. The rearrangement uses TRBV30 and TRBJ1-2, with TRBD1 matching 9 bases. Trimming took 8 bases from V and 3 from J; bases not matched to a gene: 4. Germline V lookup: CDR1 GTSNPN, CDR2 SVGIG (reference sequence). The CDR3 has 12 residues.

V is TRBV5-1 and J is TRBJ2-1, with D possibly matching TRBD1 (6 bases). Trimming removed 1 base from V and 0 bases from J, with 14 bases in between. The CDR3 has 17 amino acids. Germline CDR1 and CDR2: SGHRS and YFSETQ. The CDR3 nucleotides read TGCGCCAGCAGCTTGACGGGGACAAAGAGCTCCTACAATGAGCAGTTCTTC. Encoded protein: CASSLTGTKSSYNEQFF.

The chain is built from TRBV30 and TRBJ2-1, with 11 bases aligning to TRBD2. J gave up 3 bases and V 5 bases, and 6 bases lay outside the gene matches. The germline V gene has CDR1 GTSNPN and CDR2 SVGIG (reference sequence). The length of the CDR3 is 15 residues. Written as DNA, the CDR3 is TGTGCCTGGCACTCCGGGACTAGCGGCTACAATGAGCAGTTCTTC. As protein: CAWHSGTSGYNEQFF. Looking up the rest from reference TRBV30 and TRBJ2-1 gives the full variable domain: SQTIHQWPATLVQPVGSPLSLECTVEGTSNPNLYWYRQAAGRGLQLLFYSVGIGQISSEVPQNLSASRPQDRQFILSSKKLLLSDSGFYLCAWHSGTSGYNEQFFGPGTRLTVL.

This clone came up once. The gene calls are TRBV28 and TRBJ1-4, with D perhaps matching TRBD1 (5 bases). Germline V CDR1 and CDR2: MDHEN, SYDVKM. This CDR3 spans 14 amino acids. Trimming cost V 4 bases and J 2 bases, with 8 bases left between them. The DNA of the CDR3 is TGTGCCAGCAGTTCAGGGAGGACTAATGAAAAACTGTTTTTT. Its translation is CASSSGRTNEKLFF.

The rearrangement links TRBV5-4 to TRBJ2-3; 7 positions match TRBD2. The CDR3 is 16 amino acids. Germline CDR1 and CDR2: SGHNT and YYREEE (reference sequence). V gave up 5 bases and J gave up 2 bases; unmatched junction bases: 11. The CDR3 DNA is TGTGCCAGCAGTCCCCGGCTAGCGGCGACCACAGATACGCAGTATTTT. It is translated as CASSPRLAATTDTQYF.

The chain links TRBV27 to TRBJ2-5, with D possibly matching TRBD2 (6 bases). The CDR3 is made up of 16 amino acids. Trimming took 8 bases from V and 3 from J, leaving 22 bases between them. Germline CDR1 is MNHEY and CDR2 is SMNVEV (reference sequence). CDR3 in DNA: TGTGCCAGCGAAGGGAGGCTAACGAATAAAAAAGAGACCCAGTACTTC. Encoded protein: CASEGRLTNKKETQYF.